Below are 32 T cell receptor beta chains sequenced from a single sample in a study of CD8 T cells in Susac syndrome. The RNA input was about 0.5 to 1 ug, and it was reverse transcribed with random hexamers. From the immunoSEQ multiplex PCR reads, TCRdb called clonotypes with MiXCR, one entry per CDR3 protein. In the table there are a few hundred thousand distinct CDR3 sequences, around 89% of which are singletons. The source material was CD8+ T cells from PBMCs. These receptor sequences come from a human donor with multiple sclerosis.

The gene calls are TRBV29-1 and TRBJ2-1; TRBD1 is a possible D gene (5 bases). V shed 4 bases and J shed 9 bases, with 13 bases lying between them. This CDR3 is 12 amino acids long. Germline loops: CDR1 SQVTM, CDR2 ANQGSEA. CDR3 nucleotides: TGCAGCGTTGTAATCAGGGATGCTGAGCAGTTCTTC. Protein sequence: CSVVIRDAEQFF.

DNA of the CDR3: TGTGCCAGCAGCTTCCTTGGCCTGGGAAGCACCTACAATGAGCAGTTCTTC. Translated: CASSFLGLGSTYNEQFF. The chain has TRBV5-6 and TRBJ2-1, with unresolved D. The CDR3 is made up of 17 amino acids. CDR1 and CDR2 from the germline V gene are SGHDT and YYEEEE. V gave up 2 bases and J gave up 2 bases, with 17 bases separating them.

The chain's CDR3 is CASSLLIGADTQYF. The DNA for the CDR3 is TGTGCCAGCAGCTTACTAATAGGTGCAGATACGCAGTATTTT. The chain uses TRBV7-8 and TRBJ2-3; D not certain. The germline gives CDR1 SGHVS, CDR2 FQNEAQ. Between the trimmed V and J ends, which lost 2 bases and 4 bases, there was a span of 10 bases. This CDR3 spans 14 amino acids. Looking up the rest from reference TRBV7-8 and TRBJ2-3 gives the full variable domain: GAGVSQSPRYKVAKRGQDVALRCDPISGHVSLFWYQQALGQGPEFLTYFQNEAQLDKSGLPSDRFFAERPEGSVSTLKIQRTQQEDSAVYLCASSLLIGADTQYFGPGTRLTVL.

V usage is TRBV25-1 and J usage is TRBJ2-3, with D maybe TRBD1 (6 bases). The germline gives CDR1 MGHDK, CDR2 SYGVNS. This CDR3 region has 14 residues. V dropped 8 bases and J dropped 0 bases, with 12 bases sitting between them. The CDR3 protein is CASQLQGSTDTQYF. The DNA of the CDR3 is TGTGCCAGCCAGTTGCAGGGGAGCACAGATACGCAGTATTTT.

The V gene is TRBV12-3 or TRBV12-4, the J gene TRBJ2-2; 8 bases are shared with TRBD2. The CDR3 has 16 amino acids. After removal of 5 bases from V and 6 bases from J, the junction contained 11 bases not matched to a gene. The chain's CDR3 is CASSPREGPGAGELFF. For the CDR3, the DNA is TGTGCCAGCAGTCCACGGGAGGGACCCGGCGCCGGGGAGCTGTTTTTT.

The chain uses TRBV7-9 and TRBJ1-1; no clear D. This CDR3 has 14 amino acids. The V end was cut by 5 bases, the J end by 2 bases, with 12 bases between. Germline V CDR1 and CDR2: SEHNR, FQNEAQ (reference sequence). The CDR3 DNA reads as TGTGCCAGCAGCCCCGTTGCACCAAACACTGAAGCTTTCTTT. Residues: CASSPVAPNTEAFF.

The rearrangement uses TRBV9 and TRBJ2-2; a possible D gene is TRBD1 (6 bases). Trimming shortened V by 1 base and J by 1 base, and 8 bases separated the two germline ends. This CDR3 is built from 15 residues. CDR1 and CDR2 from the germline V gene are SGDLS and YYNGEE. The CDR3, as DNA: TGTGCCAGCAGCGTAAGCAGGGGGAACACCGGGGAGCTGTTTTTT. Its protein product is CASSVSRGNTGELFF.

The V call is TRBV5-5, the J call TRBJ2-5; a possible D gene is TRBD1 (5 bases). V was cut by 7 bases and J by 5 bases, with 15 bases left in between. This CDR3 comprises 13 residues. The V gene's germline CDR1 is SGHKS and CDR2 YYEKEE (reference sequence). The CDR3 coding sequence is TGTGCCAGCGGATTGCTACAGGTCGAGACCCAGTACTTC. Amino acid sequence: CASGLLQVETQYF.

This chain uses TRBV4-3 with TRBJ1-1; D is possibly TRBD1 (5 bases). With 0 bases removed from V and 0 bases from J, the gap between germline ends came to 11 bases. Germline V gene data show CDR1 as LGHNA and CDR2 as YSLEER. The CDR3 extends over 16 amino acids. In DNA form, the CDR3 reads TGCGCCAGCAGCCAAGACCCGTGGGACGTGAACACTGAAGCTTTCTTT. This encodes CASSQDPWDVNTEAFF.

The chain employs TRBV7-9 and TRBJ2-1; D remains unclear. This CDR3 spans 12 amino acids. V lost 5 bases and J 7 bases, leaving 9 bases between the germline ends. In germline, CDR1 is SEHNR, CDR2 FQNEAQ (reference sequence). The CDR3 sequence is CASSQYWNEQFF. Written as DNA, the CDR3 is TGTGCCAGCAGCCAATACTGGAATGAGCAGTTCTTC.

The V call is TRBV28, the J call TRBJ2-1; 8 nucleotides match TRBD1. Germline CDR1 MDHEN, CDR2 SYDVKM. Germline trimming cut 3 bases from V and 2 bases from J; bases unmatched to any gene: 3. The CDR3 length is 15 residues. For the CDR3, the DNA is TGTGCCAGCAGTTTCGAGACAGGGGCCTACAATGAGCAGTTCTTC. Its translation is CASSFETGAYNEQFF.

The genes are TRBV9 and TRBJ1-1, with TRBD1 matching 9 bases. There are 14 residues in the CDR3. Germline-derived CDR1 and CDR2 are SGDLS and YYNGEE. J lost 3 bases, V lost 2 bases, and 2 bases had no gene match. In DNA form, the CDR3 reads TGTGCCAGCAGCGTTGGGGACAGGGACACTGAAGCTTTCTTT. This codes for CASSVGDRDTEAFF.

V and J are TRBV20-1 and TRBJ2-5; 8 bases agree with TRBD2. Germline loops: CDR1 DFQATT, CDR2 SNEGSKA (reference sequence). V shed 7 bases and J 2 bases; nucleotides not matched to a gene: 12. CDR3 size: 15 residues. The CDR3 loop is CSGSAGVKFQETQYF. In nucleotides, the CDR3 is TGCAGTGGGTCAGCGGGAGTTAAATTTCAAGAGACCCAGTACTTC.

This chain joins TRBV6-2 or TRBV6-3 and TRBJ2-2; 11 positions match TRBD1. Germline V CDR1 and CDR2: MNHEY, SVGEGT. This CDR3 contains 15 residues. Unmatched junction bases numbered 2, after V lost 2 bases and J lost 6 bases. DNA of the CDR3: TGTGCCAGCAGTTACGGGACAGGGGGTCCCGGGGAGCTGTTTTTT. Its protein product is CASSYGTGGPGELFF.

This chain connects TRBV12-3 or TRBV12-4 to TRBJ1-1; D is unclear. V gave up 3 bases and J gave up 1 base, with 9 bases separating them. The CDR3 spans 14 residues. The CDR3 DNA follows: TGTGCCAGCAGTTTCGGAATTCCGAACACTGAAGCTTTCTTT. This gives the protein CASSFGIPNTEAFF.

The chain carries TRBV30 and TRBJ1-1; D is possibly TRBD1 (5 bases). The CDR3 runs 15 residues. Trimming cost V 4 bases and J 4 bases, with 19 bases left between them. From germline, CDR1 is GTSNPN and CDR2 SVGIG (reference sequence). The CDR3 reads CAWKMAGRRFTEAFF. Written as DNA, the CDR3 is TGTGCCTGGAAAATGGCAGGGAGGAGGTTCACTGAAGCTTTCTTT.

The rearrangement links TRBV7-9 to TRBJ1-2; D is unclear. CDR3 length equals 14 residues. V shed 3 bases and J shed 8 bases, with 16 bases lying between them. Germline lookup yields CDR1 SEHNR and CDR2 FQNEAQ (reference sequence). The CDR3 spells CASSLGGGAHGYTF. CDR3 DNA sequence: TGTGCCAGCAGCTTGGGCGGAGGAGCTCACGGCTACACCTTC.

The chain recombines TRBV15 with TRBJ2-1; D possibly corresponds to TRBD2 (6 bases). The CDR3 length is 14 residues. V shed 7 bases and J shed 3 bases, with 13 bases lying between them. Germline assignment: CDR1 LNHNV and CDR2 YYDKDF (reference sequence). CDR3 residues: CATIRGDDYNEQFF. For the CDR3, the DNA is TGTGCCACCATACGCGGGGACGACTACAATGAGCAGTTCTTC.

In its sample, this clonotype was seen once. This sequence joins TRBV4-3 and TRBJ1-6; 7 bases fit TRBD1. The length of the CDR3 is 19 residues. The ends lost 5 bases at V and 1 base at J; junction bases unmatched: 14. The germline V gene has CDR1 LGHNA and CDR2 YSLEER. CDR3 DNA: TGCGCCAGCAGCGCAATGGAGGGGGCTTCTTCGTCCTATAATTCACCCCTCCACTTT. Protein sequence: CASSAMEGASSSYNSPLHF.

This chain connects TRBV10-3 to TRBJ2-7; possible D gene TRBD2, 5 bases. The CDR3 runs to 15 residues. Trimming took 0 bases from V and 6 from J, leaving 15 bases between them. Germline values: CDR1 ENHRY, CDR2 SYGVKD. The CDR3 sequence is CAISESWAGLGEQYF. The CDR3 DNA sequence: TGTGCCATCAGTGAGTCGTGGGCGGGCCTGGGCGAGCAGTACTTC.

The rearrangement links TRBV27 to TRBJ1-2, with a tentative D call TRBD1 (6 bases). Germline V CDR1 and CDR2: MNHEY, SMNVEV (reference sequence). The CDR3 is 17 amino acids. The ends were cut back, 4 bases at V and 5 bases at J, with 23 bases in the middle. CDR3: CASSSPDGVRGGYGYTF. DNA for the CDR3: TGTGCCAGCAGTTCACCCGATGGAGTCAGGGGTGGGTATGGCTACACCTTC.

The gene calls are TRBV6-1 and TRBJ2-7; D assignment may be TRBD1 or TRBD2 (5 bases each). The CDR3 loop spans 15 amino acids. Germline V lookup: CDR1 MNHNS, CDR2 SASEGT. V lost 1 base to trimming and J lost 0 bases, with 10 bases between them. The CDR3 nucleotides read TGTGCCAGCAGTGAAGGCGCAGGGAGCTCCTACGAGCAGTACTTC. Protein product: CASSEGAGSSYEQYF.

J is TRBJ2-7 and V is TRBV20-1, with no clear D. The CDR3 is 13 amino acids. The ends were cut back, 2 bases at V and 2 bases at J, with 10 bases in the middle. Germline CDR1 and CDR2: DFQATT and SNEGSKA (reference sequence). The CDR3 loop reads CSARSEATYEQYF. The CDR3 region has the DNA TGCAGTGCTAGATCCGAGGCAACCTACGAGCAGTACTTC.

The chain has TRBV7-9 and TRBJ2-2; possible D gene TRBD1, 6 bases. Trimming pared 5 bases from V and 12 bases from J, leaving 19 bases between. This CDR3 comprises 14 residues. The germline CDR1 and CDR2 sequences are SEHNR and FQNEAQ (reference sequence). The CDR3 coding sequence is TGTGCCAGCAGCGAGGCTATACAGGGCCAGAAGCTGTTTTTT. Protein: CASSEAIQGQKLFF.

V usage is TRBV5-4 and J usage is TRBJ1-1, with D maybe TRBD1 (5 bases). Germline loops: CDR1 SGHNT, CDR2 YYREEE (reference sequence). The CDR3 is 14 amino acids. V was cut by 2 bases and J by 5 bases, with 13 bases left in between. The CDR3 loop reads CASSLHGGLTEAFF. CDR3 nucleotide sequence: TGTGCCAGCAGCTTACACGGGGGTTTAACTGAAGCTTTCTTT.

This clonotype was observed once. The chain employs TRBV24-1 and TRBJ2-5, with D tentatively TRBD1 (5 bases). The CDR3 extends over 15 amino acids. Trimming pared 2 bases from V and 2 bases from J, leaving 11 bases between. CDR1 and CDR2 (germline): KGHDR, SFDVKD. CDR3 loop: CATSDSAGWQETQYF. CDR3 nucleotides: TGTGCCACCAGTGATTCGGCAGGGTGGCAAGAGACCCAGTACTTC.

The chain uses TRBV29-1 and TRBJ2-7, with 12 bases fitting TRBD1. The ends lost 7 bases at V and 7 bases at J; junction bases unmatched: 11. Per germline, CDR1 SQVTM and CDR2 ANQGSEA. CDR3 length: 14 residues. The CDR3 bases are TGCAGCGCCGAGGGTGGGACAGGGGGCTCGGAGCAGTACTTC. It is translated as CSAEGGTGGSEQYF.

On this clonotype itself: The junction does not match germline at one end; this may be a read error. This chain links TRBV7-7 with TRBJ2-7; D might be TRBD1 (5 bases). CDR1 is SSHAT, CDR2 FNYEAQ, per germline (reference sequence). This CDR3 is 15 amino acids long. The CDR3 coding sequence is TGTGCTAGCAGCTTAGGGTTTGGGGCCTCCTACGAGCAGTACTTC. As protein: CASSLGFGASYEQYF.

The CDR3 here is CASSFGASGANVLTF. DNA of the CDR3: TGTGCCAGCAGCTTTGGGGCATCTGGGGCCAACGTCCTGACTTTC. This chain links TRBV13 with TRBJ2-6; TRBD1 might be the D (5 bases). Looked up from germline, CDR1 is PRHDT and CDR2 is FYEKMQ (reference sequence). V was clipped by 3 bases and J by 1 base, with 7 bases between them. This CDR3 is 15 amino acids long.

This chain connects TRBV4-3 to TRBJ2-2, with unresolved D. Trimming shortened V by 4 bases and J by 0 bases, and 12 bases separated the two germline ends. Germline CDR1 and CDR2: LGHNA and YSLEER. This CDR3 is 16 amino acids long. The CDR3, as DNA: TGCGCCAGCAGCCTACGGCTGACATCGAACACCGGGGAGCTGTTTTTT. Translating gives CASSLRLTSNTGELFF.

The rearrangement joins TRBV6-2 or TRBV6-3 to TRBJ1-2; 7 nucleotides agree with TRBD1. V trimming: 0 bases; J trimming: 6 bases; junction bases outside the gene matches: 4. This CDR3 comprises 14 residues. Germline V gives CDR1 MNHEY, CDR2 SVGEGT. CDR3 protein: CASSYSTQGDGYTF. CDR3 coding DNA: TGTGCCAGCAGTTACTCGACCCAGGGGGATGGCTACACCTTC.

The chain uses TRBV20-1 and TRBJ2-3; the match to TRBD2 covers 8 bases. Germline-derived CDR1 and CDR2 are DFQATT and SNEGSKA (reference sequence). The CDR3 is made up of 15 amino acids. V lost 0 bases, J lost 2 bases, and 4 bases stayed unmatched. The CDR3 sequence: CSARDRGGFTDTQYF. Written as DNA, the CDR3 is TGCAGTGCTAGAGACCGGGGGGGGTTCACAGATACGCAGTATTTT.